One and the same sample provided the 20 T cell receptor beta chains below, sequenced in a study of OX40 agonist ivuxolimab in advanced cancers. Assay used: immunoSEQ multiplex PCR; TCRdb lists only in-frame clones, some missing. The sample lists 73,000 or so clones; 80% to 90% were seen once. The specimen comprised CD4+ or CD8+ T cells sorted from blood, sampled in a trial of the OX40 agonist ivuxolimab. The receptors were gathered from an adult with an advanced solid tumor such as melanoma, head and neck, liver or kidney cancer.

V is TRBV10-3 and J is TRBJ1-5; no clear D gene. Germline CDR1 ENHRY, CDR2 SYGVKD. The CDR3 covers 12 residues. The V end lost 6 bases, the J end lost 3 bases, and 6 bases lay between the germline ends. The CDR3 nucleotides read TGTGCCATCAGCCCGAACAATCAGCCCCAGCATTTT. This encodes CAISPNNQPQHF.

This rearrangement joins TRBV28 to TRBJ2-1; D is uncertain. Deletions cut 3 bases from V and 7 bases from J, with 10 bases between. In germline, CDR1 is MDHEN, CDR2 SYDVKM. This CDR3 comprises 13 residues. CDR3 loop: CASSFIPPNEQFF. The CDR3 DNA reads TGTGCCAGCAGTTTTATCCCCCCGAATGAGCAGTTCTTC.

In its sample, this clone was seen a few times. The chain recombines TRBV7-2 with TRBJ1-1; 9 bases agree with TRBD1. CDR3 size: 15 residues. Germline-derived CDR1 and CDR2 are SGHTA and FQGNSA. J gave up 6 bases and V 5 bases, and 10 bases lay outside the gene matches. CDR3 coding DNA: TGTGCCAGCAGCCCACCAAGAGGACAGGGGTCTGAAGCTTTCTTT. Amino acids: CASSPPRGQGSEAFF.

CDR3 DNA sequence: TGTGCCAGTCGTCCTGGGGGGGACACTGAAGCTTTCTTT. This codes for CASRPGGDTEAFF. The chain uses TRBV19 and TRBJ1-1, with D perhaps TRBD1 (5 bases). Trimming shortened V by 8 bases and J by 3 bases, and 13 bases separated the two germline ends. CDR1 is LNHDA, CDR2 SQIVND, per germline (reference sequence). CDR3 length: 13 residues.

The chain uses TRBV5-1 and TRBJ1-2; tentatively, D is TRBD1 (5 bases). V was cut by 0 bases and J by 1 base, with 13 bases left in between. This CDR3 region has 16 residues. CDR1 SGHRS and CDR2 YFSETQ come from the germline V gene. The CDR3 region is CASSLDDSNLNYGYTF. The CDR3 DNA is TGCGCCAGCAGCTTGGACGACAGTAACCTTAACTATGGCTACACCTTC.

The chain carries TRBV4-3 and TRBJ2-7; D possibly corresponds to TRBD2 (5 bases). The V gene lost 0 bases and the J gene lost 4 bases, with 16 bases spanning the gap. From germline, CDR1 is LGHNA and CDR2 YSLEER. This CDR3 comprises 16 residues. CDR3 amino acids: CASSQDSRAALYEQYF. In DNA, the CDR3 is TGCGCCAGCAGCCAAGACTCTAGAGCGGCCTTATACGAGCAGTACTTC.

The V and J genes are TRBV18 and TRBJ2-7; D tentatively fits TRBD1 or TRBD2 (7 bases each). This CDR3 contains 15 residues. CDR1 is KGHSH, CDR2 LQKENI, per germline. V gave up 3 bases and J gave up 1 base, with 13 bases separating them. The CDR3 sequence is CASSPGEGASYEQYF. The CDR3 DNA is TGTGCCAGCTCACCGGGGGAGGGGGCTTCCTACGAGCAGTACTTC.

The chain uses TRBV2 and TRBJ1-1, with no clear D. The V gene lost 6 bases and the J gene lost 1 base, with 3 bases spanning the gap. The length of the CDR3 is 11 residues. The germline V gene encodes CDR1 SNHLY and CDR2 FYNNEI. The CDR3 coding sequence is TGTGCCAGCAGCCAGAACACTGAAGCTTTCTTT. Its translation: CASSQNTEAFF.

J is TRBJ2-5 and V is TRBV7-6, with D possibly being TRBD2 (6 bases). This CDR3 comprises 17 residues. Germline CDR1 and CDR2: SGHVS and FNYEAQ. Deletions cut 4 bases from V and 0 bases from J, with 18 bases between. The CDR3 region has the DNA TGTGCCAGCAGCTCCCGCGGGGCCGGAGCCTACCAAGAGACCCAGTACTTC. It codes for CASSSRGAGAYQETQYF.

CDR3 region: CASSPPGLSQYF. CDR3 DNA sequence: TGTGCCAGCAGCCCACCTGGGTTGTCCCAGTACTTC. The V and J genes are TRBV7-8 and TRBJ2-5, with D uncertain. V gave up 5 bases and J gave up 9 bases, with 13 bases separating them. Germline V gives CDR1 SGHVS, CDR2 FQNEAQ. The CDR3 loop spans 12 amino acids.

The chain employs TRBV7-2 and TRBJ2-7; 9 bases are shared with TRBD2. The V gene end was trimmed by 5 bases and the J gene end by 3 bases; junction bases not matched to a gene: 11. The CDR3 has 16 residues. Germline V gene data show CDR1 as SGHTA and CDR2 as FQGNSA. CDR3 DNA sequence: TGTGCCAGCAGCCCTAGGCGTCTAGCGGGGAACTACGAGCAGTACTTC. Protein sequence: CASSPRRLAGNYEQYF.

This clone appeared a single time. The V call is TRBV2, the J call TRBJ2-3; the D gene could be TRBD1 or TRBD2 (5 bases each). Between the trimmed V and J ends, which lost 6 bases and 4 bases, there was a span of 14 bases. Germline V gene lookup returns CDR1 SNHLY and CDR2 FYNNEI. CDR3 length: 14 residues. CDR3 DNA: TGTGCCAGCAGGAGGGACGGTCCCTCAGATACGCAGTATTTT. Encoded protein: CASRRDGPSDTQYF.

CDR3 sequence: CASSPTSPRPGGTEAFF. In DNA form, the CDR3 reads TGCGCCAGCAGCCCGACATCTCCCCGGCCTGGGGGCACTGAAGCTTTCTTT. The V call is TRBV5-1, the J call TRBJ1-1, with a tentative D call TRBD1 (5 bases). Germline CDR1 is SGHRS and CDR2 is YFSETQ. CDR3 length equals 17 residues. Between the trimmed V and J ends, which lost 4 bases and 4 bases, there was a span of 23 bases.

The chain recombines TRBV7-2 with TRBJ1-1; 7 positions agree with TRBD1. Trimming cost V 6 bases and J 3 bases; bases outside gene matches: 10. The CDR3 is 15 amino acids. From germline, CDR1 is SGHTA and CDR2 FQGNSA. CDR3 amino acids: CASRTEGAADTEAFF. The CDR3 region has the DNA TGTGCCAGCAGAACAGAGGGGGCAGCGGACACTGAAGCTTTCTTT.

The chain is built from TRBV7-2 and TRBJ1-5; TRBD1 is a possible D gene (6 bases). The CDR3 is 13 residues long. V was cut by 5 bases and J by 7 bases, with 12 bases left in between. Germline values: CDR1 SGHTA, CDR2 FQGNSA. The CDR3 loop reads CASSPQGSQPQHF. The CDR3 DNA reads TGTGCCAGCAGCCCACAGGGTTCGCAGCCCCAGCATTTT.

The rearrangement links TRBV14 to TRBJ1-2; no clear D. Germline lookup yields CDR1 SGHDN and CDR2 FVKESK. Trimming took off 0 bases at V and 0 bases at J, with 2 bases between the two ends. The length of the CDR3 is 13 residues. The CDR3: CASSQDPNYGYTF. DNA of the CDR3: TGTGCCAGCAGCCAAGACCCTAACTATGGCTACACCTTC.

The chain joins TRBV11-3 to TRBJ2-2; D might be TRBD1 (5 bases). The V gene's germline CDR1 is SGHNT and CDR2 YENEEA. V lost 3 bases, J lost 5 bases, and 13 bases lay in between. The CDR3 runs to 15 residues. The CDR3 is CASSFGQGRTGELFF. The CDR3 DNA reads as TGTGCCAGCAGCTTCGGGCAGGGAAGGACCGGGGAGCTGTTTTTT.

This chain links TRBV11-3 with TRBJ2-3; 8 nucleotides agree with TRBD2. The CDR3 covers 15 residues. Germline V gene data show CDR1 as SGHNT and CDR2 as YENEEA. V was clipped by 1 base and J by 4 bases; unmatched bases: 4. CDR3 protein: CASSLGRGGPDTQYF. The CDR3 region has the DNA TGTGCCAGCAGCTTAGGCCGGGGGGGTCCAGATACGCAGTATTTT.

In nucleotides, the CDR3 is TGTGCCAGCAGGCTACAGGGCTATGGCTACACCTTC. It yields the protein CASRLQGYGYTF. V gene TRBV6-5 combines with J gene TRBJ1-2, with TRBD1 as a possible D gene (6 bases). Germline assignment: CDR1 MNHEY and CDR2 SVGAGI. CDR3 length: 12 residues. V shed 6 bases and J shed 4 bases, with 9 bases lying between them.

This clone showed up just a few times. The same CDR3 arises from other DNA sequences in this sample as well. The J gene is TRBJ2-7, the V gene TRBV18; D ambiguous. This CDR3 has 12 residues. Germline V lookup: CDR1 KGHSH, CDR2 LQKENI. Trimming shortened V by 2 bases and J by 2 bases, and 4 bases separated the two germline ends. CDR3 sequence (DNA): TGTGCCAGCTCACCAGGGGCCTACGAGCAGTACTTC. Encoded protein: CASSPGAYEQYF.